This entry lists 25 T cell receptor beta chains sequenced from one sample in a study of cytomegalovirus exposure and HLA in healthy donors. The primer mix had 60 Vbeta and 13 Jbeta primers. Only in-frame clones appear in the TCRdb table, and some are missing; sequencing was by immunoSEQ multiplex PCR. This sample yields around 72,000 clones, of which over 50% are seen a single time; about a fifth belongs to the top ten. Sequences were obtained from PBMCs. Receptors originate from a man between 40 and 49 years old in good health and CMV-seropositive.

This chain links TRBV4-2 with TRBJ2-7; D is uncertain. The germline V gene has CDR1 LGHNA and CDR2 YNFKEQ. Trimming took 3 bases from V and 1 from J, leaving 13 bases between them. This CDR3 has 15 residues. The CDR3 loop is CASSQVAGSSYEQYF. In DNA, the CDR3 is TGTGCCAGCAGCCAGGTGGCAGGTTCGTCCTACGAGCAGTACTTC.

This chain links TRBV5-6 with TRBJ1-1; 12 nucleotides match TRBD1. CDR1 is SGHDT and CDR2 is YYEEEE in the germline V gene. This CDR3 is built from 18 residues. The V and J ends lost 5 bases and 6 bases, in that order; junction bases with no gene match: 17. DNA for the CDR3: TGTGCCAGCAGACCAGGGACAGGGGGCGTTTTGAGGGAGTCTGAAGCTTTCTTT. This translates into CASRPGTGGVLRESEAFF.

V usage is TRBV14 and J usage is TRBJ2-3; D is ambiguous. Germline V gives CDR1 SGHDN, CDR2 FVKESK. The CDR3 sequence is 13 residues long. V was trimmed by 4 bases and J by 3 bases, leaving 8 bases between them. CDR3 DNA sequence: TGTGCCAGCAGCCTTCTAGTTACAGATACGCAGTATTTT. It specifies CASSLLVTDTQYF.

The chain combines TRBV18 with TRBJ2-2; 8 bases align to TRBD2. Germline-derived CDR1 and CDR2 are KGHSH and LQKENI. Trimming at V came to 5 bases and at J to 2 bases, leaving 7 bases not matched to a gene. The CDR3 spans 16 residues. The CDR3 region is CASSFAGGANTGELFF. CDR3 nucleotides: TGTGCCAGCTCATTTGCCGGGGGGGCCAACACCGGGGAGCTGTTTTTT.

Worth noting for this clone: Other DNA sequences of this sample code for an identical CDR3. The V and J genes are TRBV7-9 and TRBJ1-2, with 7 positions matching TRBD1. Per germline, CDR1 SEHNR and CDR2 FQNEAQ (reference sequence). Trimming at V came to 5 bases and at J to 2 bases, leaving 5 bases not matched to a gene. The CDR3 is 14 amino acids. The CDR3 region is CASSRQGLNYGYTF. The CDR3 DNA is TGTGCCAGCAGCCGACAGGGATTGAACTATGGCTACACCTTC.

This sequence joins TRBV5-1 and TRBJ1-1; D call uncertain. The CDR3 contains 15 residues. The germline V and J ends were trimmed by 4 bases and 6 bases, with 19 bases remaining between them. Germline CDR1 and CDR2: SGHRS and YFSETQ. CDR3 sequence (DNA): TGCGCCAGCAGCCCGGTTGGGTTCGAGAGGTCTGAAGCTTTCTTT. It yields the protein CASSPVGFERSEAFF.

The chain combines TRBV2 with TRBJ2-7; 10 positions agree with TRBD1. V shed 9 bases and J 2 bases; nucleotides not matched to a gene: 7. Germline lookup yields CDR1 SNHLY and CDR2 FYNNEI. The CDR3 totals 14 residues. The CDR3 here is CASYRDRGPYEQYF. In DNA, the CDR3 is TGTGCCAGTTACCGGGACAGGGGACCCTACGAGCAGTACTTC.

The rearrangement uses TRBV7-9 and TRBJ2-7; a possible D gene is TRBD1 (5 bases). Trimming removed 5 bases at V and 2 bases at J, with 10 bases between. CDR3 size: 13 residues. Germline-derived CDR1 and CDR2 are SEHNR and FQNEAQ (reference sequence). The chain's CDR3 is CASSTTVTYEQYF. The CDR3 region has the DNA TGTGCCAGCAGCACGACAGTTACCTACGAGCAGTACTTC.

This clone has more than one count but fewer than ten. This sequence joins TRBV5-4 and TRBJ1-1; no firm D call. The CDR3 covers 12 residues. V was shortened by 2 bases and J by 5 bases, with 7 bases between the two germline ends. Germline values: CDR1 SGHNT, CDR2 YYREEE (reference sequence). The CDR3 nucleotides read TGTGCCAGCAGCTTCGCGGGAACTGAAGCTTTCTTT. This translates into CASSFAGTEAFF.

The chain employs TRBV27 and TRBJ2-7, with 8 nucleotides matching TRBD1. V gave up 2 bases and J gave up 5 bases; unmatched junction bases: 5. The length of the CDR3 is 14 residues. The germline gives CDR1 MNHEY, CDR2 SMNVEV (reference sequence). CDR3 region: CASSLVPGGDEQYF. CDR3 nucleotide sequence: TGTGCCAGCAGTTTAGTTCCAGGGGGCGACGAGCAGTACTTC.

A few counts support this clone. The CDR3 sequence: CSVRTSAHEQFF. The DNA for the CDR3 is TGCAGCGTTCGGACTAGCGCCCATGAGCAGTTCTTC. The genes are TRBV29-1 and TRBJ2-1; 9 bases fit TRBD2. The V and J ends lost 5 bases and 8 bases, in that order; junction bases with no gene match: 4. The germline V gene has CDR1 SQVTM and CDR2 ANQGSEA. The CDR3 is 12 residues long.

The chain has TRBV21-1 and TRBJ1-5; TRBD1 reflects the table's D call only, with no check against the DNA. TRBV21-1 is a recognized pseudogene. CDR3 size: 15 residues. In DNA form, the CDR3 reads TGTGCCAGCAGCAACAGGGGGATTAACAATCAGCCCCAGCATTTT. Translated: CASSNRGINNQPQHF.

This chain links TRBV25-1 with TRBJ1-5; D ambiguous. V lost 7 bases, J lost 3 bases, and 7 bases lay in between. The CDR3 is made up of 12 amino acids. Germline values: CDR1 MGHDK, CDR2 SYGVNS. CDR3 amino acids: CASNGPNQPQHF. For the CDR3, the DNA is TGTGCCAGCAATGGGCCCAATCAGCCCCAGCATTTT.

In this sample, this clone turned up once. The chain recombines TRBV12-5 with TRBJ1-5; the D is unclear. The germline gives CDR1 LGHNT, CDR2 FRNRAP. Trimming took 1 base from V and 3 from J, leaving 7 bases between them. The CDR3 length is 14 residues. CDR3 sequence reads: CASGLGLNNQPQHF. As DNA, the CDR3 is TGTGCTAGTGGTTTGGGGCTGAACAATCAGCCCCAGCATTTT.

This chain connects TRBV7-9 to TRBJ1-1; 8 bases line up with TRBD1. Germline V gene sequence: CDR1 SEHNR, CDR2 FQNEAQ (reference sequence). Trimming cost V 5 bases and J 4 bases; bases outside gene matches: 0. This CDR3 has 12 residues. Here the CDR3 reads CASSTGGTEAFF. As DNA, the CDR3 is TGTGCCAGCAGCACAGGGGGCACTGAAGCTTTCTTT.

This clone was counted between two and nine times. The gene calls are TRBV2 and TRBJ2-6; 8 nucleotides align to TRBD1. The CDR3 contains 18 residues. Germline V lookup: CDR1 SNHLY, CDR2 FYNNEI. Trimming took 8 bases from V and 9 from J; bases not matched to a gene: 21. The CDR3, as DNA: TGTGCCAGCGGGGCCGGACAGGGCCGTCTAGGGGGAGTCAACGTCCTGACTTTC. As protein: CASGAGQGRLGGVNVLTF.

The V and J genes are TRBV6-6 and TRBJ1-6, with a tentative D call TRBD1 (5 bases). Germline V gives CDR1 MNHNY, CDR2 SVGAGI (reference sequence). Trimming removed 4 bases at V and 9 bases at J, with 13 bases between. CDR3 length: 14 amino acids. CDR3 in DNA: TGTGCCAGCAGTTCCCGGGGGGAGAGTTCACCCCTCCACTTT. This encodes CASSSRGESSPLHF.

V usage is TRBV7-3 and J usage is TRBJ1-2; 11 bases map to TRBD1. CDR1 is SGHTA and CDR2 is FQGTGA in the germline V gene. Trimming cost V 6 bases and J 6 bases; bases outside gene matches: 9. The CDR3 has 15 amino acids. The CDR3 bases are TGTGCCAGCAGTCGTACCGGGACAGGGGGGGATGGCTACACCTTC. Translation gives CASSRTGTGGDGYTF. The full variable domain, with the rest looked up from reference TRBV7-3 and TRBJ1-2, is GAGVSQTPSNKVTEKGKYVELRCDPISGHTALYWYRQSLGQGPEFLIYFQGTGAADDSGLPNDRFFAVRPEGSVSTLKIQRTERGDSAVYLCASSRTGTGGDGYTFGSGTRLTVV.

CDR3 in amino acids: CAWSPGGIYGYTF. In nucleotides, the CDR3 is TGTGCCTGGAGTCCAGGGGGCATCTATGGCTACACCTTC. The V and J genes are TRBV30 and TRBJ1-2, with 8 bases identical to TRBD1. The CDR3 length is 13 residues. Trimming took 2 bases from V and 4 from J; bases not matched to a gene: 3. CDR1 GTSNPN and CDR2 SVGIG come from the germline V gene (reference sequence).

V is TRBV11-3 and J is TRBJ1-3, with D possibly matching TRBD1 (5 bases). Looked up from germline, CDR1 is SGHNT and CDR2 is YENEEA. CDR3 length: 15 residues. V was cut by 0 bases and J by 3 bases, with 9 bases left in between. CDR3 sequence (DNA): TGTGCCAGCAGCTTAGAATCAGGGAATGGAAACACCATATATTTT. Translation gives CASSLESGNGNTIYF.

V usage is TRBV11-1 and J usage is TRBJ2-3; 8 bases are a match to TRBD1. Germline CDR1 is SGHAT and CDR2 is FQDESV (reference sequence). The junction had 6 bases not matched to a gene; V was cut back by 6 bases and J by 4 bases. The CDR3 loop spans 14 amino acids. As DNA, the CDR3 is TGTGCCAGCAGTCGGGACAGGCCGTCAGATACGCAGTATTTT. Its protein product is CASSRDRPSDTQYF.

The V gene is TRBV5-4, the J gene TRBJ2-4, with TRBD2 matching over 15 bases. Per germline, CDR1 SGHNT and CDR2 YYREEE (reference sequence). The V segment lost 4 bases and the J segment 0 bases; nucleotides outside the gene matches: 5. This CDR3 is 18 amino acids long. The CDR3 loop reads CASSDGTSGGLAKNIQYF. As DNA, the CDR3 is TGTGCCAGCAGCGACGGGACTAGCGGGGGGCTAGCCAAAAACATTCAGTACTTC.

This clone was detected only a few times. This chain uses TRBV6-1 with TRBJ1-5; D not resolved. Trimming cost V 6 bases and J 1 base, with 13 bases left between them. The CDR3 is 15 residues long. CDR1 and CDR2 from the germline V gene are MNHNS and SASEGT. This chain's CDR3 is CASSPRRASNQPQHF. DNA for the CDR3: TGTGCCAGCAGCCCACGGCGGGCAAGCAATCAGCCCCAGCATTTT.

The V gene is TRBV7-8, the J gene TRBJ2-1, with no clear D. This CDR3 comprises 15 residues. V gave up 5 bases and J gave up 1 base, with 12 bases separating them. Germline assignment: CDR1 SGHVS and CDR2 FQNEAQ. DNA for the CDR3: TGTGCCAGCAGCGCTCATATGCGTTCCTACAATGAGCAGTTCTTC. Its protein is CASSAHMRSYNEQFF.

The table lists this clone with a few counts. This chain links TRBV28 with TRBJ2-1, with D perhaps matching TRBD2 (7 bases). The V end was cut by 7 bases, the J end by 5 bases, with 15 bases between. Germline CDR1 and CDR2: MDHEN and SYDVKM. This CDR3 spans 14 amino acids. Written as DNA, the CDR3 is TGTGCCAGCAATCCGGGGGGCTTGGACAATGAGCAGTTCTTC. Protein: CASNPGGLDNEQFF.